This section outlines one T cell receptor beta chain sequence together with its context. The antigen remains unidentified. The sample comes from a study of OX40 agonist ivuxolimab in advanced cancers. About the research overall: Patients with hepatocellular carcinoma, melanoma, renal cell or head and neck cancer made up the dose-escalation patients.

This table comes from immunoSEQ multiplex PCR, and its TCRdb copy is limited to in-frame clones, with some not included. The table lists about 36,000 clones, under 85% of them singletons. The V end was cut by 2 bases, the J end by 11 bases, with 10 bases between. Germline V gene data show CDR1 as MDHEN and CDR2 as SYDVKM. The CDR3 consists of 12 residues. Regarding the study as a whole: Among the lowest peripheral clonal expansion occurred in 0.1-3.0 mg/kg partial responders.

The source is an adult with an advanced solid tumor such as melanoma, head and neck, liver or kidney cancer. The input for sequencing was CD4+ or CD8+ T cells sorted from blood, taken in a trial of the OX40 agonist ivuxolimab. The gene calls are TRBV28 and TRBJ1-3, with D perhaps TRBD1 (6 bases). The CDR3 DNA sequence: TGTGCCAGCAGTTTAAGCAACAGGGCCATATATTTT. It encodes CASSLSNRAIYF. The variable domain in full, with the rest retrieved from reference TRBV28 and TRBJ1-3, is DVKVTQSSRYLVKRTGEKVFLECVQDMDHENMFWYRQDPGLGLRLIYFSYDVKMKEKGDIPEGYSVSREKKERFSLILESASTNQTSMYLCASSLSNRAIYFGEGSWLTVV.